The entry below gives a single T cell receptor beta chain sequence along with its context. V dropped 4 bases and J dropped 0; count of bases not matched to a gene: 4. Germline lookup yields CDR1 SGHRS and CDR2 YFSETQ. This CDR3 is 15 amino acids long. The data stem from a study of blood T cell repertoires in COVID-19. Across the study: Samples of COVID-19 (acute and convalescent) were obtained from the United States, Italy and Spain. Sample material is recorded as cDNA or gDNA derived from T cells, B-cell-depleted T cells, or PBMCs.

As handled by the study authors: Nucleated cell number was recorded as an estimate derived from reference gene primer amplification. Assay: immunoSEQ multiplex PCR; the TCRdb copy retains only in-frame clones and omits some. V and J calls and clone size are as listed in that table; D and trimming were resolved from the DNA. The sample comprises roughly 23,000 clones, roughly 90% of which are singletons, and 6.3% rests with the top ten. The receptor was isolated from an elderly woman with active COVID-19. The sequencing input was peripheral blood. The chain is built from TRBV5-1 and TRBJ1-3, with 7 bases matching TRBD1. The CDR3 nucleotides read TGCGCCAGCAGCCAGACAGGGTACTCTGGAAACACCATATATTTT. Amino acid sequence: CASSQTGYSGNTIYF.